What follows are 10 T cell receptor beta chains derived from one specimen sequenced in a study of STAT5B mutations in CD4+ large granular lymphocyte leukemia. Assay: immunoSEQ multiplex PCR; the TCRdb copy retains only in-frame clones and omits some. The table lists about 30,000 clones, 76% of them singletons. The source material was CD4+ T cells from blood buffy coats. Receptors originate from a human donor in good health.

The rearrangement joins TRBV7-2 to TRBJ2-1, with 8 bases lining up with TRBD2. This CDR3 has 15 amino acids. CDR1 and CDR2 (germline): SGHTA, FQGNSA. Trimming at V came to 7 bases and at J to 2 bases, leaving 7 bases not matched to a gene. The CDR3 loop reads CASTGSGGTYNEQFF. The CDR3 DNA sequence: TGTGCCAGCACTGGGAGCGGGGGAACCTACAATGAGCAGTTCTTC. Full variable domain (outside the CDR3, taken from reference TRBV7-2 and TRBJ2-1): GAGVSQSPSNKVTEKGKDVELRCDPISGHTALYWYRQSLGQGLEFLIYFQGNSAPDKSGLPSDRFSAERTGGSVSTLTIQRTQQEDSAVYLCASTGSGGTYNEQFFGPGTRLTVL.

This CDR3 is CASSLDPASERASEQFF. CDR3 bases: TGCGCCAGCAGCTTGGATCCAGCTAGCGAGAGGGCCAGTGAGCAGTTCTTC. This sequence joins TRBV5-1 and TRBJ2-1, with a weak D call TRBD2 (6 bases). This CDR3 spans 17 amino acids. CDR1 is SGHRS and CDR2 is YFSETQ in the germline V gene. V shed 0 bases and J shed 9 bases, with 22 bases lying between them.

V is TRBV30 and J is TRBJ2-7; perhaps D is TRBD1 or TRBD2 (5 bases each). Germline V CDR1 and CDR2: GTSNPN, SVGIG (reference sequence). V was trimmed by 1 base and J by 5 bases, leaving 12 bases between them. The CDR3 is 13 amino acids. In nucleotides, the CDR3 is TGTGCCTGGAGTGGGGGACGGGGAGACGAGCAGTACTTC. Translation gives CAWSGGRGDEQYF.

CDR3 sequence reads: CASTRLSGANVLTF. The CDR3 DNA sequence: TGTGCCAGCACCCGACTTTCTGGGGCCAACGTCCTGACTTTC. The V and J genes are TRBV6-5 and TRBJ2-6; D is unresolved. Per the germline V gene, CDR1 is MNHEY and CDR2 is SVGAGI. Between the trimmed V and J ends, which lost 7 bases and 1 base, there was a span of 8 bases. This CDR3 comprises 14 residues.

V usage is TRBV19 and J usage is TRBJ1-4; D gene uncertain. V shed 7 bases and J shed 0 bases, with 6 bases lying between them. CDR3 length: 13 amino acids. Germline values: CDR1 LNHDA, CDR2 SQIVND (reference sequence). The CDR3 region is CASTVSTNEKLFF. The CDR3, as DNA: TGTGCCAGTACCGTGTCAACTAATGAAAAACTGTTTTTT.

The chain has TRBV19 and TRBJ1-5; TRBD1 might be the D (5 bases). The V end lost 1 base, the J end lost 5 bases, and 18 bases lay between the germline ends. Germline V gene lookup returns CDR1 LNHDA and CDR2 SQIVND (reference sequence). The length of the CDR3 is 17 residues. The CDR3 region has the DNA TGTGCCAGTAGTATAGGGCAGGCAGGGCCCTTTCATCAGCCCCAGCATTTT. Amino acid sequence: CASSIGQAGPFHQPQHF. Drawing the rest from reference TRBV19 and TRBJ1-5, the complete variable domain is DGGITQSPKYLFRKEGQNVTLSCEQNLNHDAMYWYRQDPGQGLRLIYYSQIVNDFQKGDIAEGYSVSREKKESFPLTVTSAQKNPTAFYLCASSIGQAGPFHQPQHFGDGTRLSIL.

The chain uses TRBV28 and TRBJ2-7; the D gene is possibly TRBD1 (6 bases). The CDR3 consists of 12 residues. Trimming pared 6 bases from V and 4 bases from J, leaving 10 bases between. From germline, CDR1 is MDHEN and CDR2 SYDVKM. The DNA of the CDR3 is TGTGCCAGCAGCTTTGACAGGTACGAGCAGTACTTC. As protein: CASSFDRYEQYF.

The rearrangement links TRBV5-4 to TRBJ2-1; no reliable D call. CDR1 and CDR2 from the germline V gene are SGHNT and YYREEE (reference sequence). Trimming cost V 2 bases and J 11 bases, with 11 bases left between them. The CDR3 has 12 residues. This chain's CDR3 is CASSLSESKQFF. CDR3 DNA sequence: TGTGCCAGCAGCTTATCGGAGTCAAAGCAGTTCTTC. The full variable domain, its missing parts supplied by reference TRBV5-4 and TRBJ2-1, is ETGVTQSPTHLIKTRGQQVTLRCSSQSGHNTVSWYQQALGQGPQFIFQYYREEENGRGNFPPRFSGLQFPNYSSELNVNALELDDSALYLCASSLSESKQFFGPGTRLTVL.

This chain connects TRBV5-1 to TRBJ2-7; TRBD2 aligns across 8 bases. The CDR3 totals 15 residues. Per the germline V gene, CDR1 is SGHRS and CDR2 is YFSETQ. Unmatched junction bases numbered 5, after V lost 0 bases and J lost 3 bases. The CDR3 DNA sequence: TGCGCCAGCAGCTTGGATGGGACTAGTATCTACGAGCAGTACTTC. It specifies CASSLDGTSIYEQYF.

The chain links TRBV6-5 to TRBJ2-7, with D hard to call. The V and J ends lost 0 bases and 2 bases respectively, with 11 bases between them. CDR1 and CDR2 (germline): MNHEY, SVGAGI. The CDR3 totals 15 residues. In DNA form, the CDR3 reads TGTGCCAGCAGTTACTCAGGGTGGGGTACCTACGAGCAGTACTTC. Residues: CASSYSGWGTYEQYF.